This TCR beta chain was found in a study of T cell responses to AZD1222 COVID-19 vaccine. This CDR3 has 15 amino acids. Germline CDR1 reads SGDLS; CDR2 reads YYNGEE. Trimming pared 3 bases from V and 1 base from J, leaving 13 bases between. General observations from the study: Targeting of unmutated variant regions was reportedly seen in nearly half of spike-specific TCRs. White British ancestry dominated among donors, who included more females, and clonal diversity was possibly underestimated.

As regards this clone: What it recognizes is unknown.

Assay used: immunoSEQ multiplex PCR; TCRdb lists only in-frame clones, some missing. In the table there are approximately 150,000 clones, about 82% of which are singletons. The input for sequencing was peripheral blood, taken 28 days after the second AZD1222 dose. This sequence joins TRBV9 and TRBJ2-5, with D perhaps matching TRBD2 (5 bases). This sequence was found in an adult who received the AZD1222 COVID-19 vaccine. The CDR3 loop is CASSALGGGQETQYF. CDR3 sequence (DNA): TGTGCCAGCAGCGCACTAGGAGGAGGCCAAGAGACCCAGTACTTC.